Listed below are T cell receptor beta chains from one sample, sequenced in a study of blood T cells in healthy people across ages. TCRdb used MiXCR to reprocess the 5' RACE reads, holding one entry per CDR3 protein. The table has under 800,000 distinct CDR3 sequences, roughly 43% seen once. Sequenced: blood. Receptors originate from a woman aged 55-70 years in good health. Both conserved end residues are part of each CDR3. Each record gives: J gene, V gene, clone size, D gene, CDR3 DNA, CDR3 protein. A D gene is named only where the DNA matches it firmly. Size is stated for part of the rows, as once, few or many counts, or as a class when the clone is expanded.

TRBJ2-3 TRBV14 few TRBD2 TGTGCCAGCAGCCAGGGGGGACTAGCAACAGATACGCAGTATTTT CASSQGGLATDTQYF
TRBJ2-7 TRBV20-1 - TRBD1 TGCAGTGCCCCTACAGGGGGCGCGGGGAACGAGCAGTACTTC CSAPTGGAGNEQYF
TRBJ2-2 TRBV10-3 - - TGTGCCATCAGTGAGTCGGCGGCTCCTGATGTGTCCGGGGAGCTGTTTTTT CAISESAAPDVSGELFF
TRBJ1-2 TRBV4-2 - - TGTGCCAGCAGCCTTGGTGGGGGGCTGGAAGGCTACACCTTC CASSLGGGLEGYTF
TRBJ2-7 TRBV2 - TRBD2 TGTGCCACCCGAGAGGTAGCGGGCAACCCGTACTTC CATREVAGNPYF
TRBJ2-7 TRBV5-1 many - TGCGCCAGCACCACGCCAGGGATCTACGAGCAGTACTTC CASTTPGIYEQYF
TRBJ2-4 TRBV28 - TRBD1 TGTGCCAGCAGTATGGGACAGGTACTAGCCAAAAACATTCAGTACTTC CASSMGQVLAKNIQYF
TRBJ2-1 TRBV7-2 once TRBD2 TGTGCCAGCAGTATGAGCGGGGGTGGTGAGCAGTTCTTC CASSMSGGGEQFF
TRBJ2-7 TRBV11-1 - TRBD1 TGTGCCAGCAGTCCTACAGGGGGCTTATACGAGCAGTACTTC CASSPTGGLYEQYF
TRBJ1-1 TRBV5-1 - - TGCGCCAGCAGCGATAGGGACCCCAAGAACACTGAAGCTTTCTTT CASSDRDPKNTEAFF
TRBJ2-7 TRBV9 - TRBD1 TGTGCCAGCAGCGCGCTCCGGGACAGAAACGAGCAGTACTTC CASSALRDRNEQYF
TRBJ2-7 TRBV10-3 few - TGTGCCATCAGTTATCCAGGGAAGGGTCTCTACGAGCAGTACTTC CAISYPGKGLYEQYF
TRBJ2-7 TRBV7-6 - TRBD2 TGTGCCAGCAGCTTAGCTTTGCAGGCGGGGGGCCCTCGTGAGCAGTACTTC CASSLALQAGGPREQYF
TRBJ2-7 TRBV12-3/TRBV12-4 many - TGTGCCAGCAGTTTACTAGCTTCGTACGAGCAGTACTTC CASSLLASYEQYF
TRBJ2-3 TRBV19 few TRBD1 TGTGCCAGTAGTAAGGGACAGGGGTCAACAGATACGCAGTATTTT CASSKGQGSTDTQYF
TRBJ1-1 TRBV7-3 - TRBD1 TGTGCCAGCAGCTTAACCCCGACAGGGTTTGGCACTGAAGCTTTCTTT CASSLTPTGFGTEAFF
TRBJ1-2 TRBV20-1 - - TGCAGTGCGCGGACAGCAACTAACTATGGCTACACCTTC CSARTATNYGYTF
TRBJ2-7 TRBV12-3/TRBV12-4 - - TGTGCCAGCAGCCCAGGGTCTGGGGGCTACGAGCAGTACTTC CASSPGSGGYEQYF
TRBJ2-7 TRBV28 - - TGTGCCAGCAGCCGGGACACCATCACCTACGAGCAGTACTTC CASSRDTITYEQYF
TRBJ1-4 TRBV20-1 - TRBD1 TGCAGTGCTAGAGAGGAAAGAGCAGGGGGTGAAAAACTGTTTTTT CSAREERAGGEKLFF
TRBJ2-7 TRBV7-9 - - TGTGCCAGCAGCTTCGAAGGGGCCTACGAGCAGTACTTC CASSFEGAYEQYF
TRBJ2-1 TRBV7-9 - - TGTGCCAGCAGCTTAGGGGGACCTGATGGGCAGTTCTTC CASSLGGPDGQFF
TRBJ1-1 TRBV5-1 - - TGCGCCAGCAGCTTGGTAGGGGTTTCGAACACTGAAGTTTTCTTT CASSLVGVSNTEVFF